This is a list of T cell receptor beta chains from one sample in a study of blood T cell repertoires in COVID-19. Sequencing used immunoSEQ multiplex PCR; TCRdb keeps in-frame clones, though not all of them. This table has 350,000 or so clones, 92% appearing once. Material for sequencing was PBMCs or T cells enriched from blood (not recorded which). All receptors derive from a woman aged 25 to 39 who had recovered from COVID-19. Both conserved end residues are part of each CDR3. The order of the fields is V gene, D gene, clone size, J gene, CDR3 DNA, CDR3 protein. The D gene is left open where the match is weak. Clone size is shown for a subset of rows, as once, few, many or a class of expanded clone.

v_gene: TRBV6-4
d_gene: TRBD1
abundance: .
j_gene: TRBJ1-1
CDR3nt: TGTGCCAGCAAGCTGGGACAGACAAACACTGAAGCTTTCTTT
CDR3aa: CASKLGQTNTEAFF

v_gene: TRBV7-9
d_gene: TRBD2
abundance: .
j_gene: TRBJ2-1
CDR3nt: TGTGCCAGCAGCTCGGGACTAGCGGGCCCGAGCTCCTACAATGAGCAGTTCTTC
CDR3aa: CASSSGLAGPSSYNEQFF

v_gene: TRBV5-1
d_gene: .
abundance: .
j_gene: TRBJ1-4
CDR3nt: TGCGCCAGCAGCTTGAAGTCGGGGTGGGAAAAACTGTTTTTT
CDR3aa: CASSLKSGWEKLFF

v_gene: TRBV4-2
d_gene: .
abundance: .
j_gene: TRBJ2-7
CDR3nt: TGTGCCAGCAGCCAAGGAGAGCGGTCGGAGAGCTACGAGCAGTACTTC
CDR3aa: CASSQGERSESYEQYF

v_gene: TRBV7-3
d_gene: .
abundance: .
j_gene: TRBJ1-1
CDR3nt: TGTGCCAGCAGCCTCCAGATGAACACTGAAGCTTTCTTT
CDR3aa: CASSLQMNTEAFF

v_gene: TRBV6-6
d_gene: .
abundance: once
j_gene: TRBJ2-3
CDR3nt: TGTGCCAGCAAACGAAGAGGGCTCACAGATACGCAGTATTTT
CDR3aa: CASKRRGLTDTQYF

v_gene: TRBV5-1
d_gene: .
abundance: .
j_gene: TRBJ1-2
CDR3nt: TGCGCCAGCAGATACCCCCAGGAGGGGTCTGGCTACACCTTC
CDR3aa: CASRYPQEGSGYTF

v_gene: TRBV28
d_gene: .
abundance: .
j_gene: TRBJ1-2
CDR3nt: TGTGCCAGCAGTTTGGGGGGTGGAATGTCCCGTGGCTACACCTTC
CDR3aa: CASSLGGGMSRGYTF

v_gene: TRBV4-2
d_gene: .
abundance: .
j_gene: TRBJ1-3
CDR3nt: TGTGCCAGCAGCCAAGTAGTGGGGAAGGGGTCTGGAAACACCATATATTTT
CDR3aa: CASSQVVGKGSGNTIYF

v_gene: TRBV19
d_gene: TRBD1
abundance: once
j_gene: TRBJ1-1
CDR3nt: TGTGCCAGTAGTCGAGGGACAGGGGGGTTTGAAGCTTTCTTT
CDR3aa: CASSRGTGGFEAFF

v_gene: TRBV4-3
d_gene: TRBD2
abundance: .
j_gene: TRBJ2-1
CDR3nt: TGCGCCAGCAGCCAAGATACGGGAGCGGGGAATGAGCAGTTCTTC
CDR3aa: CASSQDTGAGNEQFF

v_gene: TRBV29-1
d_gene: TRBD1
abundance: .
j_gene: TRBJ2-1
CDR3nt: TGCAGCGTTGGCAGACAGGGGGCGAGCAATGAGCAGTTCTTC
CDR3aa: CSVGRQGASNEQFF

v_gene: TRBV12-3/TRBV12-4
d_gene: .
abundance: .
j_gene: TRBJ2-7
CDR3nt: TGTGCCAGCAGTTCCCTTCCCGTCGAGCAGTACTTC
CDR3aa: CASSSLPVEQYF

v_gene: TRBV19
d_gene: .
abundance: .
j_gene: TRBJ1-5
CDR3nt: TGTGCCAGTAGTATTGGGGGGGCCCATAGCAATCAGCCCCAGCATTTT
CDR3aa: CASSIGGAHSNQPQHF

v_gene: TRBV6-5
d_gene: TRBD1
abundance: once
j_gene: TRBJ1-6
CDR3nt: TGTGCCAGCACCTCGGACAGGAATTCACCCCTCCACTTT
CDR3aa: CASTSDRNSPLHF

v_gene: TRBV27
d_gene: .
abundance: .
j_gene: TRBJ2-7
CDR3nt: TGTGCCAGCAGGGGACTTAGCGCCTACGAGCAGTACTTC
CDR3aa: CASRGLSAYEQYF

v_gene: TRBV5-4
d_gene: TRBD2
abundance: .
j_gene: TRBJ2-2
CDR3nt: TGTGCCAGCAGCTTGTCCTCTCGCGGGAGTACTTCCGGGGAGCTGTTTTTT
CDR3aa: CASSLSSRGSTSGELFF

v_gene: TRBV5-1
d_gene: .
abundance: .
j_gene: TRBJ2-3
CDR3nt: TGCGCCAGCAGCTTGACTAGCCGCAGTGATACGCAGTATTTT
CDR3aa: CASSLTSRSDTQYF

v_gene: TRBV15
d_gene: .
abundance: .
j_gene: TRBJ1-1
CDR3nt: TGTGCCACCAGCAGAGGACTTCTGAACACTGAAGCTTTCTTT
CDR3aa: CATSRGLLNTEAFF

v_gene: TRBV2
d_gene: TRBD2
abundance: .
j_gene: TRBJ2-5
CDR3nt: TGTGCCAGCAGTCGTCCCGGGACTAGCGGCCAAGAGACCCAGTACTTC
CDR3aa: CASSRPGTSGQETQYF

v_gene: TRBV3-1/TRBV3-2
d_gene: .
abundance: .
j_gene: TRBJ2-3
CDR3nt: TGTGCCAGCAGCCAAGAGGTGGCGTCGCGGGCCATCATTTTT
CDR3aa: CASSQEVASRAIIF

v_gene: TRBV9
d_gene: .
abundance: .
j_gene: TRBJ2-3
CDR3nt: TGTGCCAGCAGCGTAGATGGGACTAGCACAGATACGCAGTATTTT
CDR3aa: CASSVDGTSTDTQYF

v_gene: TRBV5-6
d_gene: TRBD2
abundance: .
j_gene: TRBJ2-5
CDR3nt: TGTGCCAGCAGCTTGCGTCAAGCGGGATCGGAGACCCAGTACTTC
CDR3aa: CASSLRQAGSETQYF

v_gene: TRBV7-2
d_gene: TRBD1
abundance: few
j_gene: TRBJ1-2
CDR3nt: TGTGCCAGCACCTCGGGACAGGGGGTAGGGGGCTACACCTTC
CDR3aa: CASTSGQGVGGYTF

v_gene: TRBV24-1
d_gene: .
abundance: .
j_gene: TRBJ2-1
CDR3nt: TGTGCCACCAGTGATTTAGAAGCTTTATCCTACAATGAGCAGTTCTTC
CDR3aa: CATSDLEALSYNEQFF

v_gene: TRBV19
d_gene: .
abundance: once
j_gene: TRBJ1-5
CDR3nt: TGTGCCAGTAGTATTTCGGGCAATCAGCCCCAGCATTTT
CDR3aa: CASSISGNQPQHF

v_gene: TRBV29-1
d_gene: TRBD1
abundance: .
j_gene: TRBJ2-5
CDR3nt: TGCAGCGTCACAGACAGGGAAGAGACCCAGTACTTC
CDR3aa: CSVTDREETQYF

v_gene: TRBV7-2
d_gene: TRBD2
abundance: .
j_gene: TRBJ2-3
CDR3nt: TGTGCCAGCAGCTTAGGGGGACTAGCTACGGATACGCAGTATTTT
CDR3aa: CASSLGGLATDTQYF

v_gene: TRBV28
d_gene: TRBD2
abundance: .
j_gene: TRBJ2-5
CDR3nt: TGTGCCAGCACTGGGGGAGGGCCGCGTAAGACCCAGTACTTC
CDR3aa: CASTGGGPRKTQYF